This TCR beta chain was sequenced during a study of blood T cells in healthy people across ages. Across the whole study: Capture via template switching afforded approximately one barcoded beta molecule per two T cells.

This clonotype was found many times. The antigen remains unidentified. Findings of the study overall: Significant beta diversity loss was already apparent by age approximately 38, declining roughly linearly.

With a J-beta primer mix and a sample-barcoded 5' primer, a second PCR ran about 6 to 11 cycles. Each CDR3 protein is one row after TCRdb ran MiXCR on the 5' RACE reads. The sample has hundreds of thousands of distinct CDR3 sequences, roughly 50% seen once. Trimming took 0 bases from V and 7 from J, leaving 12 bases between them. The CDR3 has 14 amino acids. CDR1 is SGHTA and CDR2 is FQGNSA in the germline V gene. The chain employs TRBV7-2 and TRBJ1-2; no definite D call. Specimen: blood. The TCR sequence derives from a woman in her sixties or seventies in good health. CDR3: CASSLARVEGGYTF. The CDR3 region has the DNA TGTGCCAGCAGCTTAGCGCGGGTAGAGGGTGGCTACACCTTC.